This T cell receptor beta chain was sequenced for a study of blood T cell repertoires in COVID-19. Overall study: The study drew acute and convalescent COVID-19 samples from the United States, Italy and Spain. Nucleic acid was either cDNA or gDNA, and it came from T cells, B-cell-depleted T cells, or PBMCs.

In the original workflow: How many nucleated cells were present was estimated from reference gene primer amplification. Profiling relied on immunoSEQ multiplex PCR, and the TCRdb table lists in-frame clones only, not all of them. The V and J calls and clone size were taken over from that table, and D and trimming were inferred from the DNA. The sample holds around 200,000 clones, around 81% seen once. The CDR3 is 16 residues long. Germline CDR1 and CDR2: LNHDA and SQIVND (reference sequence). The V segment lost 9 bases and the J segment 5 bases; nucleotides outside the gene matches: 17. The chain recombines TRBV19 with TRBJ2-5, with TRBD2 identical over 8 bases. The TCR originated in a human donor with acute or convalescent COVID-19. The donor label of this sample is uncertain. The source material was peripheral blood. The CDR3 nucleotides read TGTGCCAGCGGGCCCCTGGGCGCGGGAGGACGGGAGACCCAGTACTTC. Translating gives CASGPLGAGGRETQYF.